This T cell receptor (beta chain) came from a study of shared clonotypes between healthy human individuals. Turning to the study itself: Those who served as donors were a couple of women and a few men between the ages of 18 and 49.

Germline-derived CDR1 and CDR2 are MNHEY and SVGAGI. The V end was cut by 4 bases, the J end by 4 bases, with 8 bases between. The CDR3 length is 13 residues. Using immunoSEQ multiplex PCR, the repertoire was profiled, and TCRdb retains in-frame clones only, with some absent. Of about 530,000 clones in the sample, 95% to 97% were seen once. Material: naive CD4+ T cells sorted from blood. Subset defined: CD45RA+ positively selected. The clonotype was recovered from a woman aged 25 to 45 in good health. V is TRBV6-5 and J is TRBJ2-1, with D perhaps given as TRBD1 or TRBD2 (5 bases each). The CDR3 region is CASSWGPYNEQFF. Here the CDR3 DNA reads TGTGCCAGCAGTTGGGGACCTTACAATGAGCAGTTCTTC.